This entry describes one T cell receptor (beta chain). Its antigen is currently not known. One base away there is no much larger clone; base qualities are not given. This sample was included in a study of blood T cell repertoires in COVID-19 (dated by TCRdb to between 2020 and 2021). Turning to the overall study: Samples from collaborators originated in the United States, Italy and Spain and spanned both the acute and convalescent phases of COVID-19. A freely available public database, intended as a resource for researchers studying the immune response to SARS-CoV-2, is where the repertoires were released. The prospective study material was composed of cDNA or gDNA derived from T cells, B-cell-depleted T cells, or PBMCs. Where HLA class I and class II types were available, the types were taken from metadata supplied by the sample provider, not from assay-based typing. Nearly every sample came with metadata listing a de-identified subject ID, COVID-19 status, age in years and sex. The samples were drawn from two sources: the first 160 participants of the ongoing ImmuneRACE study, and 1,000 to 1,500 subjects contributed by 6 global collaborators. Deeply sampled blood TCRbeta repertoires from subjects exposed to, actively infected with, or recovered from COVID-19 were included in the dataset. Overall study results and their limits: How much clinical and demographic metadata was included differed by source and by participant, and the metadata was provided uncurated.

The CDR3 runs 13 residues from the cysteine to the phenylalanine. The read is trimmed to its CDR3 DNA, 39 bases read in frame from base 1. CDR1 and CDR2 were assigned from the germline V gene (reference sequence) as LNHDA and SQIVND. Trimming at the junction amounts to 6 bases on V and 4 bases on J, and the germline ends lie 10 bases apart. The immunoSEQ Assay, a bias-controlled multiplex PCR, was used to amplify TCRbeta CDR3 regions from genomic DNA. As for how the authors treated the data: Within the assay, amplification of reference gene primers was used to estimate how many nucleated cells each sample contained. To quantify the absolute abundance of each unique TCRbeta CDR3 rearrangement, sequence reads were collapsed and filtered. For each sample, productive Simpson clonality was calculated as the square root of Simpson's diversity index over productive rearrangements. Here the immuneACCESS table is served through TCRdb, limited to in-frame sequences with V and J called. Missing clones are a known gap in these copies; in checked studies unresolved V genes cover under half, and the rest lacks a known reason. The V and J calls and clone size were taken over from that table, and D and trimming were inferred from the DNA. Across this sample there are about 100,000 clones, with more than 75% seen only once. Around 13% of the sample lies in the top ten.

The collaborating institutions used their own protocols to collect whole blood in K2EDTA tubes. For TCRbeta analysis, collaborator samples were shipped as frozen whole blood, as isolated PBMCs, or as DNA extracted from either sample type. The chain links TRBV19 with TRBJ2-1; 5 matching bases give a weak D call of TRBD1. The receptor comes from a human donor in a cohort sampled during active COVID-19. Specimen: peripheral blood. CDR3 reads: CASRDDRYNEQFF. The base sequence is TGTGCCAGTAGAGATGACAGATACAATGAGCAGTTCTTC.